These 19 T cell receptor beta chains came from one sample sequenced in a study of T cell repertoires in cytomegalovirus infection. Their specific antigens are unknown. Each CDR3 protein gets one entry after TCRdb re-called the reads with MiXCR. The repertoire holds about 900,000 distinct CDR3 sequences, with 30% to 40% as singletons. The material sequenced was cultured CD8+ T cells from PBMCs, taken from culture after CMV antigen stimulation. Source of these receptors: a human donor in good health (CMV status not recorded). Some clones in this sample may be carry-over from other donors' samples.

This clonotype was recorded at least ten times. This rearrangement joins TRBV28 to TRBJ2-2, with 8 bases identical to TRBD1. V gave up 5 bases and J gave up 1 base; unmatched junction bases: 15. Germline CDR1 and CDR2: MDHEN and SYDVKM. The CDR3 covers 19 residues. CDR3 in amino acids: CASSHPGTGLLGNTGELFF. The CDR3 nucleotides read TGTGCCAGCAGTCACCCCGGGACAGGACTTCTGGGGAACACCGGGGAGCTGTTTTTT.

The table lists this clonotype with many counts. The CDR3 DNA is TGTGCCAGCAGCTTAGAACTAGTTCCTGATGAGCAGTTCTTC. As protein: CASSLELVPDEQFF. V gene TRBV7-6 combines with J gene TRBJ2-1; TRBD2 is a possible D gene (5 bases). Trimming left V 1 base short and J 8 bases short, with 12 bases between. Germline values: CDR1 SGHVS, CDR2 FNYEAQ. This CDR3 is 14 amino acids long.

This CDR3 is CASETGGVNTEAFF. The CDR3, as DNA: TGTGCCAGTGAAACTGGGGGGGTGAACACTGAAGCTTTCTTT. V is TRBV12-3 or TRBV12-4 and J is TRBJ1-1; TRBD1 is a possible D gene (5 bases). The CDR3 consists of 14 residues. Deletions cut 9 bases from V and 0 bases from J, with 14 bases between.

This chain uses TRBV7-9 with TRBJ2-1; 13 bases match TRBD2. The CDR3 spans 13 residues. V shed 7 bases, J shed 10 bases, and the junction held 4 bases outside the gene matches. Germline V gives CDR1 SEHNR, CDR2 FQNEAQ (reference sequence). CDR3 nucleotide sequence: TGTGCCAGCATCCTGGGACTAGCGGGGGAGCAGTTCTTC. Translated, it gives CASILGLAGEQFF.

This clonotype was recorded many times. This chain links TRBV12-3 or TRBV12-4 with TRBJ1-1; D gene ambiguous. With 5 bases removed from V and 1 base from J, the gap between germline ends came to 8 bases. CDR3 length equals 13 residues. As DNA, the CDR3 is TGTGCCAGCAGTACTCCAGGGAACACTGAAGCTTTCTTT. Translated: CASSTPGNTEAFF.

This clonotype has only a few counts. The gene calls are TRBV27 and TRBJ2-1, with D hard to call. This CDR3 has 17 amino acids. CDR1 is MNHEY, CDR2 SMNVEV, per germline (reference sequence). V lost 5 bases and J lost 2, with 19 bases in between. CDR3: CASSPPGFFPPYNEQFF. The CDR3 DNA reads as TGTGCCAGCAGTCCCCCGGGTTTCTTCCCACCCTACAATGAGCAGTTCTTC.

This chain links TRBV5-5 with TRBJ2-3, with D unresolved. There are 14 residues in the CDR3. CDR1 and CDR2 from the germline V gene are SGHKS and YYEKEE (reference sequence). The ends were cut back, 2 bases at V and 1 base at J, with 8 bases in the middle. The DNA for the CDR3 is TGTGCCAGCAGCTTTAGGTACGGCACAGATACGCAGTATTTT. Translating it yields CASSFRYGTDTQYF.

This chain links TRBV12-3 or TRBV12-4 with TRBJ2-1, with TRBD2 identical over 7 bases. This CDR3 region has 14 residues. V trimming: 2 bases; J trimming: 5 bases; junction bases outside the gene matches: 3. CDR3 region: CASSLMAGDNEQFF. CDR3 nucleotides: TGTGCCAGCAGTTTAATGGCGGGGGACAATGAGCAGTTCTTC.

In this sample, this clonotype turned up a few times. The chain employs TRBV7-8 and TRBJ1-1, with 7 bases fitting TRBD1. V gave up 6 bases and J gave up 4 bases; unmatched junction bases: 11. The germline CDR1 and CDR2 sequences are SGHVS and FQNEAQ. The CDR3 length is 15 residues. The CDR3 protein is CASRHLQGGSTEAFF. CDR3 bases: TGTGCCAGCAGACACCTGCAGGGGGGGAGCACTGAAGCTTTCTTT.

The V gene is TRBV6-5, the J gene TRBJ2-7; maybe TRBD2 (6 bases). The CDR3 consists of 14 residues. V lost 6 bases and J lost 2, with 14 bases in between. Per the germline V gene, CDR1 is MNHEY and CDR2 is SVGAGI. CDR3 sequence (DNA): TGTGCCAGCAGAGAGCGAGGACTAACCTACGAGCAGTACGTC. This translates into CASRERGLTYEQYV.

This clonotype was recorded only once. The chain has TRBV7-6 and TRBJ2-5; D unclear. The CDR3 runs 14 residues. V lost 2 bases to trimming and J lost 1 base, with 8 bases between them. The germline gives CDR1 SGHVS, CDR2 FNYEAQ. CDR3 protein: CASSLQWIQETQYF. Here the CDR3 DNA reads TGTGCCAGCAGCTTACAGTGGATCCAAGAGACCCAGTACTTC.

This clonotype was picked up many times. The chain carries TRBV7-2 and TRBJ2-4, with TRBD1 matching over 9 bases. The junction had 16 bases not matched to a gene; V was cut back by 5 bases and J by 2 bases. Germline CDR1 reads SGHTA; CDR2 reads FQGNSA. The CDR3 has 19 amino acids. The CDR3 here is CASSPGGTGNFFTKNIQYF. The CDR3 nucleotides read TGTGCCAGCAGCCCTGGTGGGACAGGGAATTTTTTTACCAAAAACATTCAGTACTTC.

The genes are TRBV18 and TRBJ2-3; D remains ambiguous. The CDR3 spans 14 residues. V lost 3 bases and J 3 bases, leaving 10 bases between the germline ends. The V gene's germline CDR1 is KGHSH and CDR2 LQKENI. This CDR3 is CASSPWRQTDTQYF. DNA for the CDR3: TGTGCCAGCTCACCGTGGCGGCAAACAGATACGCAGTATTTT. The whole variable domain, filled in from reference TRBV18 and TRBJ2-3, reads NAGVMQNPRHLVRRRGQEARLRCSPMKGHSHVYWYRQLPEEGLKFMVYLQKENIIDESGMPKERFSAEFPKEGPSILRIQQVVRGDSAAYFCASSPWRQTDTQYFGPGTRLTVL.

Concerning this clonotype itself: A read error may be the cause here, since a much bigger clone is one base away. The genes are TRBV7-9 and TRBJ1-3, with 10 bases aligning to TRBD1. This CDR3 comprises 17 residues. From germline, CDR1 is SEHNR and CDR2 FQNEAQ (reference sequence). CDR3 residues: CASSPTDRGHTGNIIYF. In nucleotides, the CDR3 is TGTGCCAGCAGCCCGACAGACAGGGGGCACACTGGAAACATCATATATTTT.

The rearrangement joins TRBV19 to TRBJ1-5, with TRBD1 identical over 7 bases. CDR1 is LNHDA, CDR2 SQIVND, per germline (reference sequence). V was pared by 5 bases and J by 0 bases, with 13 bases of the junction left unmatched. The CDR3 extends over 18 amino acids. This CDR3 reads CASSEWRTGGYSNQPQHF. The CDR3 bases are TGTGCCAGTAGTGAATGGAGGACAGGAGGGTATAGCAATCAGCCCCAGCATTTT. Full variable domain (missing parts from reference TRBV19 and TRBJ1-5): DGGITQSPKYLFRKEGQNVTLSCEQNLNHDAMYWYRQDPGQGLRLIYYSQIVNDFQKGDIAEGYSVSREKKESFPLTVTSAQKNPTAFYLCASSEWRTGGYSNQPQHFGDGTRLSIL.

The chain is built from TRBV7-8 and TRBJ2-7, with D tentatively TRBD1 (5 bases). Trimming removed 1 base from V and 3 bases from J, with 13 bases in between. Germline lookup yields CDR1 SGHVS and CDR2 FQNEAQ. The CDR3 is 15 amino acids. The CDR3 region is CASSLGAGPGYEQYV. CDR3 in DNA: TGTGCCAGCAGCTTAGGGGCAGGGCCCGGCTACGAGCAGTACGTC.

This clonotype occurred a few times. J is TRBJ2-7 and V is TRBV7-6; D is perhaps TRBD1 or TRBD2 (5 bases each). Germline CDR1 is SGHVS and CDR2 is FNYEAQ. Trimming pared 5 bases from V and 0 bases from J, leaving 14 bases between. This CDR3 is built from 15 residues. CDR3 bases: TGTGCCAGCAGCCCCGGGGCGGTCTACTCCTACGAGCAGTACGTC. Protein: CASSPGAVYSYEQYV.

J is TRBJ1-1 and V is TRBV7-6, with 9 bases identical to TRBD1. Germline assignment: CDR1 SGHVS and CDR2 FNYEAQ. J lost 4 bases, V lost 4 bases, and 4 bases had no gene match. This CDR3 is 14 amino acids long. The CDR3 region has the DNA TGTGCCAGCAGCTGGGACAGGGCTTCCACTGAAGCTTTCTTT. Amino acids: CASSWDRASTEAFF.

At least ten counts were recorded for this clonotype. This sequence joins TRBV7-8 and TRBJ2-5; D assignment may be TRBD1 or TRBD2 (5 bases each). The CDR3 sequence is 15 residues long. V lost 5 bases and J lost 1, with 14 bases in between. CDR1 is SGHVS, CDR2 FQNEAQ, per germline. CDR3 amino acids: CASSPAPGPQETQYF. The DNA for the CDR3 is TGTGCCAGCAGCCCCGCCCCGGGGCCCCAAGAGACCCAGTACTTC.